The 25 T cell receptor beta chains below all came from one sample that was sequenced in a study of CD8 T cells in Susac syndrome (dated by TCRdb to the late 2010s). Libraries came from the immunoSEQ multiplex PCR assay. RNA was extracted using the RNeasy kit, and roughly 0.5 to 1 ug of the RNA was reverse transcribed with random hexamers. TCRdb's own reprocessing of the public reads used fastp at Q25 and MiXCR and kept productive beta chains. For every CDR3 protein sequence, its rows merge into one entry that carries the most common genes and DNA. This sample gives about 180,000 distinct CDR3 sequences in total; roughly 94% of them show up just once. Around 0.095% of the sample belongs to the ten largest clones. What was sequenced was CD4+ T cells from PBMCs. These TCRs come from a human donor with Susac syndrome.

This sequence joins TRBV14 and TRBJ2-2; D is perhaps TRBD1 (6 bases). Germline CDR1 reads SGHDN; CDR2 reads FVKESK. The CDR3 runs 15 residues. V lost 4 bases and J 7 bases, leaving 16 bases between the germline ends. Here the CDR3 reads CASSPIRGWNGELFF. CDR3 coding DNA: TGTGCCAGCAGCCCCATAAGGGGGTGGAACGGGGAGCTGTTTTTT.

This chain links TRBV20-1 with TRBJ2-7; 9 bases align to TRBD2. The CDR3 loop spans 14 amino acids. The V and J ends lost 3 bases and 4 bases, in that order; junction bases with no gene match: 7. Germline V lookup: CDR1 DFQATT, CDR2 SNEGSKA (reference sequence). The CDR3 sequence is CSASRSSGIYEQYF. The CDR3 DNA reads as TGCAGTGCTAGTCGGTCTAGCGGGATTTACGAGCAGTACTTC.

This chain uses TRBV30 with TRBJ1-3, with 7 nucleotides matching TRBD1. V gave up 8 bases and J gave up 2 bases; unmatched junction bases: 3. Germline assignment: CDR1 GTSNPN and CDR2 SVGIG (reference sequence). The CDR3 length is 12 residues. This CDR3 is CALTGAGNTIYF. In DNA form, the CDR3 reads TGTGCCCTTACAGGGGCTGGAAACACCATATATTTT. Full variable domain (missing parts from reference TRBV30 and TRBJ1-3): SQTIHQWPATLVQPVGSPLSLECTVEGTSNPNLYWYRQAAGRGLQLLFYSVGIGQISSEVPQNLSASRPQDRQFILSSKKLLLSDSGFYLCALTGAGNTIYFGEGSWLTVV.

The chain employs TRBV20-1 and TRBJ1-2; 12 nucleotides line up with TRBD1. Germline V lookup: CDR1 DFQATT, CDR2 SNEGSKA (reference sequence). CDR3 length equals 15 residues. V was clipped by 3 bases and J by 8 bases; unmatched bases: 10. CDR3 sequence: CSASKGTGGEGGYTF. CDR3 bases: TGCAGTGCTAGTAAGGGGACAGGGGGCGAAGGAGGCTACACCTTC.

The chain employs TRBV28 and TRBJ2-3; no clear D gene. The CDR3 length is 14 residues. Between the trimmed V and J ends, which lost 8 bases and 3 bases, there was a span of 15 bases. The germline V gene encodes CDR1 MDHEN and CDR2 SYDVKM. The CDR3 sequence is CASSAPPRTDTQYF. CDR3 coding DNA: TGTGCCAGCTCAGCCCCCCCCCGAACAGATACGCAGTATTTT. The full variable domain, in which reference TRBV28 and TRBJ2-3 provide the parts outside the CDR3, is DVKVTQSSRYLVKRTGEKVFLECVQDMDHENMFWYRQDPGLGLRLIYFSYDVKMKEKGDIPEGYSVSREKKERFSLILESASTNQTSMYLCASSAPPRTDTQYFGPGTRLTVL.

The gene calls are TRBV7-9 and TRBJ1-2; 10 nucleotides line up with TRBD1. CDR1 is SEHNR, CDR2 FQNEAQ, per germline (reference sequence). The CDR3 extends over 15 amino acids. J lost 5 bases, V lost 5 bases, and 8 bases had no gene match. Written as DNA, the CDR3 is TGTGCCAGCAGCAGAGACAGGGGGCGAGATTATGGCTACACCTTC. Protein: CASSRDRGRDYGYTF.

The chain is built from TRBV18 and TRBJ2-5; 9 nucleotides agree with TRBD1. Trimming took 0 bases from V and 5 from J; bases not matched to a gene: 4. Germline V CDR1 and CDR2: KGHSH, LQKENI. This CDR3 contains 15 residues. The CDR3 coding sequence is TGTGCCAGCTCACCACCGGGACAGGGAGGGGAGACCCAGTACTTC. Translated, it gives CASSPPGQGGETQYF. The whole variable domain, remainder taken from reference TRBV18 and TRBJ2-5, is NAGVMQNPRHLVRRRGQEARLRCSPMKGHSHVYWYRQLPEEGLKFMVYLQKENIIDESGMPKERFSAEFPKEGPSILRIQQVVRGDSAAYFCASSPPGQGGETQYFGPGTRLLVL.

The chain couples TRBV7-9 to TRBJ1-2; D is possibly TRBD1 (6 bases). V gave up 2 bases and J gave up 5 bases, with 9 bases separating them. CDR1 is SEHNR and CDR2 is FQNEAQ in the germline V gene (reference sequence). The length of the CDR3 is 13 residues. CDR3 coding DNA: TGTGCCAGCAGCTTACAACAGGGATATGGCTACACCTTC. Protein: CASSLQQGYGYTF.

CDR3 nucleotides: TGTGCCAGCAGCCAAGAAAGTGTAGGAGGCGAGCAGTACTTC. It encodes CASSQESVGGEQYF. V and J are TRBV4-2 and TRBJ2-7, with D perhaps TRBD2 (5 bases). V lost 0 bases and J 6 bases, leaving 12 bases between the germline ends. Germline V CDR1 and CDR2: LGHNA, YNFKEQ. This CDR3 is 14 amino acids long.

This clonotype was recorded once. The genes are TRBV6-2 or TRBV6-3 and TRBJ1-5, with D maybe TRBD1 (6 bases). CDR3 length: 15 residues. Germline CDR1 and CDR2: MNHEY and SVGEGT. The V end lost 2 bases, the J end lost 4 bases, and 12 bases lay between the germline ends. In nucleotides, the CDR3 is TGTGCCAGCAGTTACGAATCAGGGGATAATCAGCCCCAGCATTTT. This translates into CASSYESGDNQPQHF.

The rearrangement links TRBV7-2 to TRBJ1-1, with 7 bases fitting TRBD1. The CDR3 has 14 residues. Germline V lookup: CDR1 SGHTA, CDR2 FQGNSA. V lost 3 bases, J lost 5 bases, and 6 bases stayed unmatched. DNA for the CDR3: TGTGCCAGCAGCTTCGCAGGGGGAAGTACTGAAGCTTTCTTT. Translated: CASSFAGGSTEAFF.

This clonotype was seen only once. The chain links TRBV18 to TRBJ2-7; the D gene is possibly TRBD1 (6 bases). The CDR3 is made up of 14 amino acids. The germline V gene has CDR1 KGHSH and CDR2 LQKENI. Trimming took 0 bases from V and 2 from J, leaving 8 bases between them. CDR3 region: CASSPPGQTYEQYF. In DNA form, the CDR3 reads TGTGCCAGCTCACCACCCGGACAGACCTACGAGCAGTACTTC. The variable domain in full, with the rest retrieved from reference TRBV18 and TRBJ2-7, is NAGVMQNPRHLVRRRGQEARLRCSPMKGHSHVYWYRQLPEEGLKFMVYLQKENIIDESGMPKERFSAEFPKEGPSILRIQQVVRGDSAAYFCASSPPGQTYEQYFGPGTRLTVT.

Remarks on this clonotype: The junction and the germline gene differ at one end; a read error may be behind it. The CDR3 nucleotides are TGTGCCAGCTCACGGGAGGGACCCAGGAACTTC. Its protein product is CASSREGPRNF. The V gene is TRBV18, the J gene TRBJ2-5; 7 nucleotides align to TRBD2. The germline V gene has CDR1 KGHSH and CDR2 LQKENI. The CDR3 spans 11 residues.

The chain employs TRBV5-1 and TRBJ1-4; 9 bases fit TRBD1. Per germline, CDR1 SGHRS and CDR2 YFSETQ. CDR3 length: 14 amino acids. J lost 5 bases, V lost 2 bases, and 1 base had no gene match. The CDR3 region has the DNA TGCGCCAGCAGCTTCGGGACAGGGAATGAAAAACTGTTTTTT. Amino acid sequence: CASSFGTGNEKLFF.

This chain links TRBV7-9 with TRBJ2-1, with TRBD2 as a possible D gene (5 bases). Trimming took 5 bases from V and 0 from J, leaving 5 bases between them. CDR3 length: 13 residues. Per germline, CDR1 SEHNR and CDR2 FQNEAQ (reference sequence). CDR3 nucleotide sequence: TGTGCCAGCAGCGGGAGCTCCTACAATGAGCAGTTCTTC. It yields the protein CASSGSSYNEQFF.

V usage is TRBV10-2 and J usage is TRBJ1-4; TRBD1 agrees at 9 bases. This CDR3 has 15 amino acids. In germline, CDR1 is WSHSY, CDR2 SAAADI. V lost 0 bases, J lost 6 bases, and 2 bases stayed unmatched. CDR3 DNA sequence: TGCGCCAGCAGTGAGTCTAGACAGGGGGATGAAAAACTGTTTTTT. It encodes CASSESRQGDEKLFF.

The rearrangement joins TRBV11-2 to TRBJ2-7; 10 bases agree with TRBD1. This CDR3 has 15 amino acids. Germline CDR1 is SGHAT and CDR2 is FQNNGV. J lost 3 bases, V lost 3 bases, and 5 bases had no gene match. CDR3 sequence: CASSLGQGKIYEQYF. The CDR3 DNA is TGTGCCAGCAGCTTGGGACAGGGGAAAATCTACGAGCAGTACTTC.

V is TRBV10-3 and J is TRBJ2-3, with TRBD1 matching 7 bases. This CDR3 spans 16 amino acids. The germline gives CDR1 ENHRY, CDR2 SYGVKD. J lost 2 bases, V lost 3 bases, and 8 bases had no gene match. The CDR3 protein is CAISEKTTGLTDTQYF. CDR3 nucleotide sequence: TGTGCCATCAGTGAAAAGACGACAGGGCTCACAGATACGCAGTATTTT.

The V call is TRBV29-1, the J call TRBJ1-2, with 8 bases identical to TRBD1. Germline loops: CDR1 SQVTM, CDR2 ANQGSEA. The CDR3 is 12 residues long. Trimming cost V 4 bases and J 6 bases; bases outside gene matches: 4. CDR3 loop: CSVAGQGDGYTF. As DNA, the CDR3 is TGCAGCGTTGCCGGACAGGGTGATGGCTACACCTTC.

This chain links TRBV19 with TRBJ1-2; D not certain. CDR1 is LNHDA, CDR2 SQIVND, per germline (reference sequence). The CDR3 runs to 13 residues. Trimming removed 6 bases at V and 0 bases at J, with 8 bases between. The CDR3 DNA sequence: TGTGCCAGTAGAGCCGGCTCTAACTATGGCTACACCTTC. It encodes CASRAGSNYGYTF.

This clonotype has only one observation. The chain couples TRBV7-6 to TRBJ2-6, with 8 bases matching TRBD2. The J segment lost 0 bases and the V segment lost 5 bases, leaving 3 bases of the junction unmatched. The CDR3 sequence is 16 residues long. Per the germline V gene, CDR1 is SGHVS and CDR2 is FNYEAQ. The CDR3 spells CASSAGGVSGANVLTF. In DNA, the CDR3 is TGTGCCAGCAGCGCCGGGGGGGTCTCTGGGGCCAACGTCCTGACTTTC.

CDR3 in DNA: TGTGCCAGCAGCGTAGGAACAGGACCTCGGGAGACCCAGTACTTC. Translating it yields CASSVGTGPRETQYF. The chain has TRBV9 and TRBJ2-5; TRBD1 is a possible D gene (5 bases). Between the trimmed V and J ends, which lost 0 bases and 5 bases, there was a span of 14 bases. Per germline, CDR1 SGDLS and CDR2 YYNGEE. This CDR3 is 15 amino acids long.

The chain joins TRBV24-1 to TRBJ2-5; a weak D match, TRBD1 (6 bases). Trimming pared 4 bases from V and 5 bases from J, leaving 16 bases between. The germline gives CDR1 KGHDR, CDR2 SFDVKD. This CDR3 spans 15 amino acids. The CDR3 DNA reads TGTGCCACCAGTGACCCGCAGGGGCCGGGGGAGACCCAGTACTTC. Translation gives CATSDPQGPGETQYF.

The CDR3 loop is CASSLSGTGGPYEQYF. Written as DNA, the CDR3 is TGTGCCAGCAGTCTATCCGGGACAGGAGGCCCCTACGAGCAGTACTTC. V gene TRBV5-4 combines with J gene TRBJ2-7, with 8 bases that match TRBD1. CDR1 and CDR2 (germline): SGHNT, YYREEE (reference sequence). The CDR3 length is 16 residues. V shed 5 bases, J shed 2 bases, and the junction held 12 bases outside the gene matches.

The V gene is TRBV20-1, the J gene TRBJ2-5; a possible D gene is TRBD1 (5 bases). Deletions cut 6 bases from V and 6 bases from J, with 14 bases between. The CDR3 is made up of 12 amino acids. Germline lookup yields CDR1 DFQATT and CDR2 SNEGSKA (reference sequence). CDR3 sequence: CSASRTLKTQYF. For the CDR3, the DNA is TGCAGTGCGTCACGGACACTGAAGACCCAGTACTTC.